This TCR beta chain was sequenced in a study of shared clonotypes between healthy human individuals. J gave up 10 bases and V 5 bases, and 9 bases lay outside the gene matches. Germline V lookup: CDR1 LNHDA, CDR2 SQIVND (reference sequence). This CDR3 is 14 amino acids long. Profiled with immunoSEQ multiplex PCR; TCRdb holds only in-frame clones, not every one. This table holds under 2.5 million clones, 92% found once. The chain has TRBV19 and TRBJ1-4; TRBD1 matches at 8 bases. Sequencing was done on a sample of naive CD4+ T cells from PBMCs. Subset: CD45RA+ positively selected. The sequence was collected from a man aged 18-30 years in good health. Some clones in this sample may be carry-over from other donors' samples. In DNA form, the CDR3 reads TGTGCCAGTAGTCACCAGGGGGCGGGTGGAAAACTGTTTTTT. As protein: CASSHQGAGGKLFF.